This TCR beta chain was sequenced during a study of memory CD8 T cells in hepatitis C reinfection. As for the study in general: Late/post reinfection sampling occurred 12 to 24 weeks after detected reinfection.

The time point here: late/post reinfection, 12 to 24 weeks after detection. No in vitro expansion preceded TCR sequencing of the sorted cells. The CDR3 has 15 amino acids. In germline, CDR1 is MDHEN, CDR2 SYDVKM. V was clipped by 4 bases and J by 5 bases, with 18 bases between them. Assay: immunoSEQ multiplex PCR; the TCRdb copy retains only in-frame clones and omits some. The sample lists about 50,000 clones; approximately 92% were seen once. V and J are TRBV28 and TRBJ2-7; D gene ambiguous. This clonotype was obtained from a young man with hepatitis C virus infection. Sequenced input: naive CD8+ T cells sorted from blood. This CDR3 is CASSSSTAIKDEQYF. The CDR3, as DNA: TGTGCCAGCAGTTCTTCCACAGCCATTAAGGACGAGCAGTACTTC.